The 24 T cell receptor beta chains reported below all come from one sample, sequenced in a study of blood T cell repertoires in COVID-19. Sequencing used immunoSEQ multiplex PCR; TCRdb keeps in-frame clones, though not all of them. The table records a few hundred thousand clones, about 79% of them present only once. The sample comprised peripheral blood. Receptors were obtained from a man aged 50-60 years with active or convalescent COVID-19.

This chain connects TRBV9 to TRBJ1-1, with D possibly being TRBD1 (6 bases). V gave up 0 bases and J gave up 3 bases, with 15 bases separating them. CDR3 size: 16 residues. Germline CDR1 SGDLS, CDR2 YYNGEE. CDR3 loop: CASSVAIGGLDTEAFF. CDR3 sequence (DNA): TGTGCCAGCAGCGTAGCTATTGGGGGCTTGGACACTGAAGCTTTCTTT.

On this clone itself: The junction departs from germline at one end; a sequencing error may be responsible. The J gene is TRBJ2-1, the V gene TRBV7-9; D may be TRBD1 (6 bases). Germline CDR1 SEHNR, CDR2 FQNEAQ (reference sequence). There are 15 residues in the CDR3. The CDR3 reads CASSLAGVLGAAQIF. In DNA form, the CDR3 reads TGTGCCAGCAGCTTAGCGGGTGTGCTGGGGGCAGCACAGATCTTC. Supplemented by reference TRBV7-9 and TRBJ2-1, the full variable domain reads DTGVSQNPRHKITKRGQNVTFRCDPISEHNRLYWYRQTLGQGPEFLTYFQNEAQLEKSRLLSDRFSAERPKGSFSTLEIQRTEQGDSAMYLCASSLAGVLGAAQIFGPGTRLTVL.

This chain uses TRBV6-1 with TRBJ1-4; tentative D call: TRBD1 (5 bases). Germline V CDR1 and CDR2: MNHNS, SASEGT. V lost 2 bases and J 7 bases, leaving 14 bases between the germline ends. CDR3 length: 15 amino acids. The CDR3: CASSERDAGGEKLFF. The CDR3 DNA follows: TGTGCCAGCAGTGAAAGGGACGCGGGGGGTGAAAAACTGTTTTTT.

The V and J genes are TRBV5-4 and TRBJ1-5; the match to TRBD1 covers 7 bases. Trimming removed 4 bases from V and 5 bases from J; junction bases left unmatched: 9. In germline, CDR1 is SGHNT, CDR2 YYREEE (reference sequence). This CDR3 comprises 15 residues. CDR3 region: CASSLQGREDQPQHF. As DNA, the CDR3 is TGTGCCAGCAGCCTACAGGGGCGAGAGGATCAGCCCCAGCATTTT. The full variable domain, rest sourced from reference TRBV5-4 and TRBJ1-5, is ETGVTQSPTHLIKTRGQQVTLRCSSQSGHNTVSWYQQALGQGPQFIFQYYREEENGRGNFPPRFSGLQFPNYSSELNVNALELDDSALYLCASSLQGREDQPQHFGDGTRLSIL.

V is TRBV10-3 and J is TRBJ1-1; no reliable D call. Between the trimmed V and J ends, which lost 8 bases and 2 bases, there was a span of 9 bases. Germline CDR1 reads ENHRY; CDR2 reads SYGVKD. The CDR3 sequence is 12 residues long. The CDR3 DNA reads TGTGCCATCGGCCCGGGTAACACTGAAGCTTTCTTT. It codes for CAIGPGNTEAFF.

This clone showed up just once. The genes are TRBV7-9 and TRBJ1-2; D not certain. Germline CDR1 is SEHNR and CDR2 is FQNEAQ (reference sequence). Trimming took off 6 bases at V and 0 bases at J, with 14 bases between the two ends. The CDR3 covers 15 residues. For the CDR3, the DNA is TGTGCCAGCAGTCTTTCAGCCGACACTAACTATGGCTACACCTTC. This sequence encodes CASSLSADTNYGYTF.

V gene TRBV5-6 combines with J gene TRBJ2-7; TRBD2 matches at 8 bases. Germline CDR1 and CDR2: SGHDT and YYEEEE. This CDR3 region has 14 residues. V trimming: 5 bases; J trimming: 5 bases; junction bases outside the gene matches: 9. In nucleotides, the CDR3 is TGTGCCAGCAGGGGACTAGGAGGAGACCACGAGCAGTACTTC. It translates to CASRGLGGDHEQYF.

This CDR3 is CASSSWDRGTTAQYF. The CDR3 DNA sequence: TGTGCCAGTAGTAGCTGGGACAGGGGCACCACTGCCCAGTACTTC. J is TRBJ2-5 and V is TRBV19; TRBD1 matches at 10 bases. This CDR3 has 15 residues. The V segment lost 4 bases and the J segment 9 bases; nucleotides outside the gene matches: 11. Germline V gives CDR1 LNHDA, CDR2 SQIVND (reference sequence).

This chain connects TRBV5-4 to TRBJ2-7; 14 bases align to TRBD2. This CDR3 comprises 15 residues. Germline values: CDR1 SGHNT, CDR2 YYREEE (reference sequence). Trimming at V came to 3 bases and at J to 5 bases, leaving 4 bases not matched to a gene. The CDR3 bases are TGTGCCAGCAGCTGGCGACTAGCGGGAGGGGACGAGCAGTACTTC. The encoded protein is CASSWRLAGGDEQYF.

The CDR3 nucleotides are TGTGCCAGTAGTCCAGGACAGGGGCCGGGGCCCCTCCACTTT. This encodes CASSPGQGPGPLHF. The gene calls are TRBV19 and TRBJ1-6; TRBD1 matches at 9 bases. V shed 5 bases and J 13 bases; nucleotides not matched to a gene: 9. The CDR3 covers 14 residues. The germline gives CDR1 LNHDA, CDR2 SQIVND (reference sequence).

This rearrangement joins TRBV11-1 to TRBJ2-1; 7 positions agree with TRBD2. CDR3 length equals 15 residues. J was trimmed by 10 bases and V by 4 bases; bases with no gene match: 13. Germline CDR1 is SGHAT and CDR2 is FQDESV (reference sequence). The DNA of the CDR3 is TGTGCCAGCAGCTCGTCGAGGACTCAAGCGGGAGAGCAGTTCTTC. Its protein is CASSSSRTQAGEQFF.

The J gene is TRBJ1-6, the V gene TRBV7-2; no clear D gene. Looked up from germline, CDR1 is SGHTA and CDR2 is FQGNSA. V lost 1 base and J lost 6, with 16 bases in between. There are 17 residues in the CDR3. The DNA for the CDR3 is TGTGCCAGCAGCTTAGGGTCAGTGCAGGCCCCTAATTCACCCCTCCACTTT. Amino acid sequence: CASSLGSVQAPNSPLHF.

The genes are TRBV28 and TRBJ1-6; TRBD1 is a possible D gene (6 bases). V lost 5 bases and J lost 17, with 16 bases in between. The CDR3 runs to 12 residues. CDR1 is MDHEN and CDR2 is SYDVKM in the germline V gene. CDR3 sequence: CASSAPGQGVHF. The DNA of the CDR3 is TGTGCCAGCAGTGCCCCGGGACAAGGAGTCCACTTT. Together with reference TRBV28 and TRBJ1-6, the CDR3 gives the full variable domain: DVKVTQSSRYLVKRTGEKVFLECVQDMDHENMFWYRQDPGLGLRLIYFSYDVKMKEKGDIPEGYSVSREKKERFSLILESASTNQTSMYLCASSAPGQGVHFGNGTRLTVT.

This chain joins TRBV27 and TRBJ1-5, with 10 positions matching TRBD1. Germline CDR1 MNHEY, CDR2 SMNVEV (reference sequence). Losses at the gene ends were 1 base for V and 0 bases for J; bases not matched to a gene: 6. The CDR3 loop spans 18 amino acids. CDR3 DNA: TGTGCCAGCAGTTTATGGACAGGGGGTAGCTATAGCAATCAGCCCCAGCATTTT. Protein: CASSLWTGGSYSNQPQHF.

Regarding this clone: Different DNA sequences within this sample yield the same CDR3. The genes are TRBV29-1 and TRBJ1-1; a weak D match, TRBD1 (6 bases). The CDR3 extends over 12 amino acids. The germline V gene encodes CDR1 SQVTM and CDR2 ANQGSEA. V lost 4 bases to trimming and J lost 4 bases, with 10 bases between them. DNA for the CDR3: TGCAGCGTTGGAAGAGGGGGCACTGAAGCTTTCTTT. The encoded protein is CSVGRGGTEAFF.

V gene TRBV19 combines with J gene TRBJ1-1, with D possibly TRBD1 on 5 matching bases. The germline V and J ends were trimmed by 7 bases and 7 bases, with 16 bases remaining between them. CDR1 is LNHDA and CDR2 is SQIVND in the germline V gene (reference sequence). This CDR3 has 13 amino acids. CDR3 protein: CASNRGVWNEAFF. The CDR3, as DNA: TGTGCCAGTAACCGGGGGGTATGGAATGAAGCTTTCTTT.

The DNA of the CDR3 is TGCGCCAGCAGTGAGTCTCAACCGGACAGGGGAGAGACCCAGTACTTC. It specifies CASSESQPDRGETQYF. The chain employs TRBV10-2 and TRBJ2-5; TRBD1 aligns across 9 bases. This CDR3 region has 16 residues. After removal of 0 bases from V and 4 bases from J, the junction contained 6 bases not matched to a gene. In germline, CDR1 is WSHSY, CDR2 SAAADI.

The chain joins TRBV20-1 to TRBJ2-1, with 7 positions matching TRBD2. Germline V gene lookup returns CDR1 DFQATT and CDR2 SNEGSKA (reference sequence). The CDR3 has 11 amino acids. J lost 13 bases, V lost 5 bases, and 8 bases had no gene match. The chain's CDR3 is CSAGDLGLQFF. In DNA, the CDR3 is TGCAGTGCTGGGGACTTGGGACTACAGTTCTTC.

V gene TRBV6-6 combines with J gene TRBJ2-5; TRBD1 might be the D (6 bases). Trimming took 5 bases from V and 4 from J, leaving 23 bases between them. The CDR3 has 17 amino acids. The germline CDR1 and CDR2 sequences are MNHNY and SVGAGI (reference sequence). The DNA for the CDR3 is TGTGCCAGCAGTCCCTATGGCCCATCTCGAGGGGGAGAGACCCAGTACTTC. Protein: CASSPYGPSRGGETQYF.

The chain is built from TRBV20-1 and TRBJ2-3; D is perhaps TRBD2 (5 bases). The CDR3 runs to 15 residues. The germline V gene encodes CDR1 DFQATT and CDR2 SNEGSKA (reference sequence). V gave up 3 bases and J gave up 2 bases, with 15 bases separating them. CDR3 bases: TGCAGTGCTAGTGAGTGGTCCGGGGTCACAGATACGCAGTATTTT. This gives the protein CSASEWSGVTDTQYF.

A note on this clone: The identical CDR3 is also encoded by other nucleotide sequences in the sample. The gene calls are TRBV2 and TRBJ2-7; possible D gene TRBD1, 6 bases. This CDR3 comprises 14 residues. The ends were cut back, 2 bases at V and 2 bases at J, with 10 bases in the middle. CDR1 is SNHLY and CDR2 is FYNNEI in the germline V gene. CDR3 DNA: TGTGCCAGCAGTGAACAGGGGCTAACCTACGAGCAGTACTTC. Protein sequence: CASSEQGLTYEQYF.

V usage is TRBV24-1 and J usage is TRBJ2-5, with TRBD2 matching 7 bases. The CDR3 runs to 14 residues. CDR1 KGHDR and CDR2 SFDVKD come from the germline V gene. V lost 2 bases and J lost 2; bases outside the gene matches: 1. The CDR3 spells CATSDSGGQETQYF. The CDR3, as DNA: TGTGCCACCAGTGATTCGGGGGGACAAGAGACCCAGTACTTC.

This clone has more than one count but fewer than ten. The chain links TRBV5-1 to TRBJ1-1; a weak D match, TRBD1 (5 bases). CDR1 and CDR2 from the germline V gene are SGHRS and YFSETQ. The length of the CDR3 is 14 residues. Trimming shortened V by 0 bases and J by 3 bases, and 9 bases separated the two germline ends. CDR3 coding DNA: TGCGCCAGCAGCTTGGGTGACAGTTACACTGAAGCTTTCTTT. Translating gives CASSLGDSYTEAFF.

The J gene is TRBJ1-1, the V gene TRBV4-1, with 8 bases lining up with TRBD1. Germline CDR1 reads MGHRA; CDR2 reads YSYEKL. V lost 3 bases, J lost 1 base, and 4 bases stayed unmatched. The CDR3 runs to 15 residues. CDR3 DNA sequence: TGCGCCAGCAGCCACAACGGACAGGGGAACACTGAAGCTTTCTTT. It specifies CASSHNGQGNTEAFF.